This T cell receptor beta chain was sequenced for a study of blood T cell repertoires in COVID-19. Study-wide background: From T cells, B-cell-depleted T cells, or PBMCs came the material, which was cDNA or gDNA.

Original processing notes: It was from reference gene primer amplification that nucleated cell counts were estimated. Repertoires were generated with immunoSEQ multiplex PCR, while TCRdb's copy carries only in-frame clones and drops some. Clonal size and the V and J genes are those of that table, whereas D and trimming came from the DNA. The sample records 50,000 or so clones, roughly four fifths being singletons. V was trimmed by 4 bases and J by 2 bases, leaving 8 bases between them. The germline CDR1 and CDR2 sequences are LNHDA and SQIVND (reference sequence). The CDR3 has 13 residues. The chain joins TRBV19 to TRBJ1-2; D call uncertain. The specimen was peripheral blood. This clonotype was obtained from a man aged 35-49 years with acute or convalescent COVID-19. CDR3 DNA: TGTGCCAGTAGTAACAGAGGGAACTATGGCTACACCTTC. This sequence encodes CASSNRGNYGYTF. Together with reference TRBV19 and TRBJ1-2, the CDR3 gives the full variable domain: DGGITQSPKYLFRKEGQNVTLSCEQNLNHDAMYWYRQDPGQGLRLIYYSQIVNDFQKGDIAEGYSVSREKKESFPLTVTSAQKNPTAFYLCASSNRGNYGYTFGSGTRLTVV.